One sample yielded the 5 T cell receptor beta chains listed below, sequenced in a study of Ad26.COV2.S vaccination and SARS-CoV-2 variants. Noted treatment: around 19 received Ad26.COV2.S at low or high dose, single or two shots; 5 received placebo; per-sample allocation not given. Samples came from day 63 after the first vaccine or placebo injection. The table came from immunoSEQ multiplex PCR; TCRdb's copy has only in-frame clones and leaves some out. The data show 350,000 to 450,000 clones, around 84% seen once. The sequences come from peripheral blood, collected in a trial of Ad26.COV2.S vaccine versus placebo. Receptors were obtained from a person between 18 and 65 years old who received the Ad26.COV2.S COVID-19 vaccine or a placebo.

This clone occurred a few times. The chain carries TRBV7-9 and TRBJ2-1; D possibly matches TRBD1 or TRBD2 (6 bases each). Deletions cut 4 bases from V and 5 bases from J, with 15 bases between. CDR1 SEHNR and CDR2 FQNEAQ come from the germline V gene (reference sequence). The CDR3 extends over 15 amino acids. The CDR3 coding sequence is TGTGCCAGCAGCTCGTATGGTAGGGGGGACAATGAGCAGTTCTTC. It codes for CASSSYGRGDNEQFF.

This chain connects TRBV7-6 to TRBJ2-2; tentatively, D is TRBD1 (6 bases). The V gene's germline CDR1 is SGHVS and CDR2 FNYEAQ. The CDR3 is 16 amino acids. V was shortened by 2 bases and J by 0 bases, with 10 bases between the two germline ends. CDR3 bases: TGTGCCAGCAGCTTACTACCAGGGGCGAACACCGGGGAGCTGTTTTTT. Its translation is CASSLLPGANTGELFF.

The chain is built from TRBV28 and TRBJ1-2; D uncertain. There are 11 residues in the CDR3. V lost 9 bases and J 6 bases, leaving 11 bases between the germline ends. Germline-derived CDR1 and CDR2 are MDHEN and SYDVKM. CDR3 sequence reads: CASRNADGYTF. As DNA, the CDR3 is TGTGCCAGTCGTAACGCGGATGGCTACACCTTC.

This chain uses TRBV28 with TRBJ2-1, with 7 nucleotides matching TRBD1. The CDR3 is made up of 16 amino acids. The V gene's germline CDR1 is MDHEN and CDR2 SYDVKM. The V segment lost 8 bases and the J segment 2 bases; nucleotides outside the gene matches: 12. The CDR3 coding sequence is TGTGCCAGCTCCCGAGGGGGCAGCCTCCCCTACAATGAGCAGTTCTTC. This gives the protein CASSRGGSLPYNEQFF.

A remark on this clone: This specimen includes other DNA sequences encoding the same CDR3. The CDR3 coding sequence is TGTGCCAGCAGTTTACCCGGCTACGAGCAGTACTTC. It is translated as CASSLPGYEQYF. V gene TRBV28 combines with J gene TRBJ2-7; the D is unclear. Germline lookup yields CDR1 MDHEN and CDR2 SYDVKM. V shed 2 bases and J shed 3 bases, with 5 bases lying between them. This CDR3 comprises 12 residues.